The 23 T cell receptor beta chains below were found in one sample sequenced in a study of blood T cell repertoires in COVID-19. Sequenced by immunoSEQ multiplex PCR; TCRdb stores in-frame clones only, minus some. The sample shows about 280,000 clones, 70% to 90% of them seen only once. The sample taken for sequencing was peripheral blood. These TCRs come from a woman aged 65 to 85 with acute or convalescent COVID-19.

The V and J genes are TRBV7-2 and TRBJ2-7, with TRBD2 as a possible D gene (7 bases). Germline CDR1 and CDR2: SGHTA and FQGNSA. V was pared by 5 bases and J by 2 bases, with 16 bases between. The CDR3 is 15 residues long. CDR3 residues: CASSASRGAPYEQYF. CDR3 sequence (DNA): TGTGCCAGCAGCGCCTCACGGGGGGCCCCCTACGAGCAGTACTTC.

This chain connects TRBV6-5 to TRBJ1-2; D is undetermined. This CDR3 spans 12 amino acids. The germline CDR1 and CDR2 sequences are MNHEY and SVGAGI. The V end lost 7 bases, the J end lost 8 bases, and 14 bases lay between the germline ends. The CDR3 protein is CASTGRNPGYTF. The CDR3 nucleotides read TGTGCCAGCACCGGCAGGAACCCCGGCTACACCTTC.

This rearrangement joins TRBV5-1 to TRBJ1-1, with D perhaps matching TRBD1 (6 bases). The CDR3 has 16 amino acids. Germline CDR1 SGHRS, CDR2 YFSETQ. V was shortened by 1 base and J by 5 bases, with 18 bases between the two germline ends. The CDR3 loop is CASSLSPELRGTEAFF. The CDR3 DNA reads TGCGCCAGCAGCTTGTCGCCGGAGCTGAGGGGGACTGAAGCTTTCTTT.

This chain connects TRBV12-3 or TRBV12-4 to TRBJ1-1; D is unclear. The CDR3 runs 13 residues. The V end lost 4 bases, the J end lost 5 bases, and 11 bases lay between the germline ends. CDR3 sequence (DNA): TGTGCCAGCAGTTATAAGGCCGGGACTGAAGCTTTCTTT. This gives the protein CASSYKAGTEAFF.

The V call is TRBV7-8, the J call TRBJ1-2, with 7 bases identical to TRBD1. Germline V gene sequence: CDR1 SGHVS, CDR2 FQNEAQ. CDR3 size: 13 residues. Unmatched junction bases numbered 3, after V lost 1 base and J lost 7 bases. The CDR3 protein is CASSLGRDSGYTF. CDR3 bases: TGTGCCAGCAGCTTAGGAAGGGACAGTGGCTACACCTTC. Supplemented by reference TRBV7-8 and TRBJ1-2, the full variable domain reads GAGVSQSPRYKVAKRGQDVALRCDPISGHVSLFWYQQALGQGPEFLTYFQNEAQLDKSGLPSDRFFAERPEGSVSTLKIQRTQQEDSAVYLCASSLGRDSGYTFGSGTRLTVV.

Here the CDR3 DNA reads TGCGCCAGCAGCGAAGGGGTAAATGGTCGGGAGCAGTACTTC. It codes for CASSEGVNGREQYF. This rearrangement joins TRBV5-1 to TRBJ2-7; weak D call: TRBD1 (5 bases). The V end lost 4 bases, the J end lost 7 bases, and 18 bases lay between the germline ends. CDR3 length equals 14 residues. CDR1 and CDR2 from the germline V gene are SGHRS and YFSETQ.

The J gene is TRBJ1-4, the V gene TRBV3-1 (or the pseudogene TRBV3-2), with D maybe TRBD1 (6 bases). The germline V and J ends were trimmed by 0 bases and 0 bases, with 8 bases remaining between them. This CDR3 region has 16 residues. Germline V gives CDR1 LGHDT, CDR2 YNNKEL (reference sequence). The CDR3 is CASSQDAGATNEKLFF. CDR3 coding DNA: TGTGCCAGCAGCCAAGATGCAGGGGCAACTAATGAAAAACTGTTTTTT.

The V call is TRBV7-8, the J call TRBJ2-1; D remains unclear. The V end was cut by 5 bases, the J end by 8 bases, with 10 bases between. The V gene's germline CDR1 is SGHVS and CDR2 FQNEAQ. CDR3 length equals 12 residues. The CDR3 nucleotides read TGTGCCAGCAGCCTAGAGTCGGATGAGCAGTTCTTC. This codes for CASSLESDEQFF.

A few counts support this clone. The V gene is TRBV10-3, the J gene TRBJ2-3, with 9 positions matching TRBD2. V dropped 2 bases and J dropped 3; count of bases not matched to a gene: 9. Germline lookup yields CDR1 ENHRY and CDR2 SYGVKD. The CDR3 is 17 amino acids. The CDR3 loop is CAISEPIASGDTDTQYF. CDR3 nucleotide sequence: TGTGCCATCAGTGAGCCGATTGCTAGCGGGGATACAGATACGCAGTATTTT.

The chain couples TRBV7-2 to TRBJ1-2, with 7 bases lining up with TRBD1. V was clipped by 6 bases and J by 8 bases; unmatched bases: 6. Germline V gene sequence: CDR1 SGHTA, CDR2 FQGNSA. This CDR3 region has 12 residues. The CDR3 protein is CASRQGLRGYTF. The CDR3 DNA reads as TGTGCCAGCAGACAGGGGTTGCGGGGCTACACCTTC.

The chain uses TRBV12-3 or TRBV12-4 and TRBJ2-7, with TRBD1 matching 9 bases. V was pared by 6 bases and J by 6 bases, with 6 bases of the junction left unmatched. CDR3 length: 13 residues. CDR3 sequence: CASSRTGAGEQYF. The DNA of the CDR3 is TGTGCCAGCAGCCGGACAGGGGCGGGCGAGCAGTACTTC.

The chain has TRBV6-5 and TRBJ2-5; a weak D match, TRBD2 (5 bases). V shed 8 bases and J shed 3 bases, with 10 bases lying between them. CDR1 MNHEY and CDR2 SVGAGI come from the germline V gene. This CDR3 is built from 12 residues. The CDR3 region has the DNA TGTGCCAGCGCTCTAGCAGAAGAGACCCAGTACTTC. It encodes CASALAEETQYF.

The chain joins TRBV7-3 to TRBJ2-3, with 8 bases identical to TRBD2. The CDR3 has 15 residues. Germline trimming cut 2 bases from V and 6 bases from J; bases unmatched to any gene: 7. CDR1 is SGHTA and CDR2 is FQGTGA in the germline V gene. The CDR3 nucleotides read TGTGCCAGCAGCTTAGAAGCGGGGGCTTTCGATACGCAGTATTTT. This gives the protein CASSLEAGAFDTQYF.

CDR3 sequence (DNA): TGCGCCAGCAGCTCTGTATACAGGGGGCTGAGGAACACTGAAGCTTTCTTT. This sequence encodes CASSSVYRGLRNTEAFF. The J gene is TRBJ1-1, the V gene TRBV5-1; TRBD1 agrees at 9 bases. Looked up from germline, CDR1 is SGHRS and CDR2 is YFSETQ. CDR3 length equals 17 residues. J was trimmed by 1 base and V by 3 bases; bases with no gene match: 10.

The gene calls are TRBV5-6 and TRBJ2-5; the D gene is possibly TRBD2 (6 bases). This CDR3 spans 12 amino acids. V gave up 4 bases and J gave up 9 bases, with 13 bases separating them. Germline assignment: CDR1 SGHDT and CDR2 YYEEEE. CDR3 bases: TGTGCCAGCAGCCGGGAGTCCAGGGCCCAGTACTTC. Encoded protein: CASSRESRAQYF.

V and J are TRBV11-3 and TRBJ1-3; D call uncertain. Germline V gives CDR1 SGHNT, CDR2 YENEEA. The CDR3 sequence is 16 residues long. V lost 1 base and J lost 1, with 11 bases in between. The CDR3 here is CASSLAGHGSGNTIYF. The CDR3 region has the DNA TGTGCCAGCAGCTTAGCTGGTCACGGTTCTGGAAACACCATATATTTT.

This clone was seen a single time. The gene calls are TRBV6-1 and TRBJ1-2, with D possibly TRBD1 on 5 matching bases. Per germline, CDR1 MNHNS and CDR2 SASEGT. The CDR3 covers 12 residues. Trimming left V 2 bases short and J 10 bases short, with 11 bases between. The CDR3 region has the DNA TGTGCCAGCAGTGAATGGGGCGACGTCTACACCTTC. This codes for CASSEWGDVYTF.

This rearrangement joins TRBV11-2 to TRBJ1-4; D is possibly TRBD1 (6 bases). Germline CDR1 is SGHAT and CDR2 is FQNNGV. V lost 3 bases, J lost 10 bases, and 15 bases lay in between. The CDR3 runs 14 residues. The DNA of the CDR3 is TGTGCCAGCAGCTTTCCCGGACAGACGGGAAAACTGTTTTTT. Residues: CASSFPGQTGKLFF.

With respect to this clone: The same CDR3 is also encoded by other DNA sequences in this sample. V gene TRBV4-1 combines with J gene TRBJ2-7; 11 bases are a match to TRBD1. The CDR3 runs to 15 residues. Germline loops: CDR1 MGHRA, CDR2 YSYEKL. Losses at the gene ends were 4 bases for V and 3 bases for J; bases not matched to a gene: 5. The CDR3 protein is CASSLGTGGGYEQYF. DNA for the CDR3: TGCGCCAGCAGCCTCGGGACAGGGGGGGGCTACGAGCAGTACTTC.

The chain employs TRBV14 and TRBJ1-2, with a tentative D call TRBD1 (6 bases). V gave up 9 bases and J gave up 4 bases, with 12 bases separating them. The CDR3 is 12 amino acids. Germline V gene sequence: CDR1 SGHDN, CDR2 FVKESK. This chain's CDR3 is CASSRGSYGYTF. CDR3 nucleotides: TGTGCCAGTTCCAGGGGATCCTATGGCTACACCTTC.

The genes are TRBV20-1 and TRBJ2-7; D gene ambiguous. Germline CDR1 reads DFQATT; CDR2 reads SNEGSKA (reference sequence). The CDR3 loop spans 11 amino acids. Trimming removed 6 bases from V and 4 bases from J, with 10 bases in between. Here the CDR3 DNA reads TGCAGTGCCGCTACAGTGTACGAGCAGTACTTC. Protein sequence: CSAATVYEQYF.

The J gene is TRBJ2-7, the V gene TRBV11-2; D is undetermined. V was pared by 5 bases and J by 0 bases, with 8 bases between. CDR1 is SGHAT, CDR2 FQNNGV, per germline. The CDR3 runs to 13 residues. CDR3 DNA: TGTGCCAGCAGCCGTCTTAGCTCCTACGAGCAGTACTTC. Translation gives CASSRLSSYEQYF.

The rearrangement uses TRBV24-1 and TRBJ1-2; D perhaps matches TRBD1 (6 bases). In germline, CDR1 is KGHDR, CDR2 SFDVKD. V lost 1 base to trimming and J lost 1 base, with 9 bases between them. The CDR3 runs 15 residues. CDR3 protein: CATSDFRGFNYGYTF. The CDR3 nucleotides read TGTGCCACCAGTGATTTCAGGGGATTTAACTATGGCTACACCTTC.